This TCR beta chain was retrieved from a study of T cells in tumors after PD-1 blockade (dated by TCRdb to between 2018 and 2020). In terms of the full investigation: Patients were excluded if they had prior checkpoint blockade, use of systemic immunosuppressants, or recent radiotherapy or other anti-cancer therapy within 4 weeks. Patients were treated with either pembrolizumab 200 mg every 3 weeks or cemiplimab 350 mg every 2 weeks. Some patients also continued taking vismodegib 150 mg daily during anti-PD-1 treatment. An average of about 120,000 TCR templates (range about 24,679-270,000) and fewer than 45,000 unique clonotypes was obtained for peripheral blood samples. Paired single-cell RNA and TCR sequencing was done in the study on site-matched tumors from patients with BCC or SCC, both before and after anti-PD-1 therapy. To compare clonotypes in blood and tumor, bulk TCR sequencing was done on roughly ten peripheral blood samples taken from a handful of patients. RECIST version 1.1 was used to evaluate clinical response. Overall study results and their limits: Roughly 41% of tumor TCR clonotypes were detected in blood, and some novel exhausted tumor clones were observed in pre-treatment blood, which was taken as suggesting peripheral recruitment. Where the novel T cell clones came from was not determined, and possible sources could include lymphoid organs or rare unexpanded clones inside the tumor or in the tumor periphery.

Points on this clone: The antigen this receptor binds is unknown. Nothing much larger sits one base from this clone, and base qualities are not available.

Read against the paper, the sample's time point label means: before anti-PD-1 therapy. For bulk TCRbeta sequencing, genomic DNA was extracted from tumor biopsies or peripheral blood, and input amounts ranged from about 616 ng to 6,500 ng. Every patient had histologically proven advanced or metastatic basal or squamous cell carcinoma and was a poor candidate for surgical resection. The basal cell carcinoma cohort was made up of fewer than 13 patients, and bulk tumor TCR sequencing was performed for seven or eight of these patients. Deep TCRbeta sequencing was performed with the immunoSEQ platform. In the original analysis: For further analysis, only productive rearrangements were exported out of the immunoSEQ Analyzer. Bulk TCRbeta clonotypes were assigned T cell phenotypes by matching to single-cell RNA+TCR-seq clones sharing the same TCRbeta sequence. Using bulk TCR sequencing data, clone enrichment in tumor was calculated by dividing a clone's tumor frequency by the same clone's PBMC frequency. TCRs were sorted with GLIPH into specificity groups, meaning clusters of distinct TCRs that share CDR3 motifs and likely recognize common antigens. Sourced from immuneACCESS, this table was stored by TCRdb with only in-frame sequences that have V and J called. A share of the clones is absent; for the studies checked, an unresolved V gene accounts for under half, and the remainder has no known explanation. From that table come the V and J calls and clone size; the DNA was used to work out D and trimming. The sample contains about 47,000 clones, 75% to 85% of them found a single time. Around 15% of the sample belongs to the ten largest clones.

The sequencing here drew on PBMCs, taken before anti-PD-1 treatment. The receptor comes from a human donor with basal cell carcinoma.

In nucleotides, the sequence is TGTGCCAGCAGCGTAGACGGGGCGAACACCGGGGAGCTGTTTTTT. It specifies CASSVDGANTGELFF. The chain couples TRBV9 to TRBJ2-2; TRBD2 could be the D gene, as 5 bases match. Based on the germline V gene, the CDR1 and CDR2 sequences are SGDLS and YYNGEE. Trimming at the junction amounts to 0 bases on V and 0 bases on J, and the germline ends lie 6 bases apart. The CDR3 has 15 amino acids, counting the end cysteine and phenylalanine. The DNA shown is the 45-base CDR3, in frame from base 1.